The 7 T cell receptor beta chains presented below share a single source sample, sequenced in a study of blood T cells in healthy people across ages. Using a J-beta primer mix together with a sample-barcoded 5' primer, a second PCR was run for 7 to 11 cycles. MiXCR, run by TCRdb on the 5' RACE reads, gives a single entry per CDR3 protein. This sample has about 640,000 distinct CDR3 sequences, with 58% found just once. The sample was blood. The receptors shown here come from a man aged 55-75 years in good health.

The chain uses TRBV4-2 and TRBJ2-6; unclear D gene. Trimming took off 5 bases at V and 2 bases at J, with 22 bases between the two ends. Germline CDR1 LGHNA, CDR2 YNFKEQ. The CDR3 is 19 amino acids. The chain's CDR3 is CASSAVLGAYEPGANVLTF. CDR3 DNA sequence: TGTGCCAGCAGCGCTGTCCTAGGAGCGTACGAACCTGGGGCCAACGTCCTGACTTTC.

J is TRBJ1-1 and V is TRBV6-2 or TRBV6-3, with 11 bases identical to TRBD1. Germline V gene lookup returns CDR1 MNHEY and CDR2 SVGEGT. The V and J ends lost 4 bases and 9 bases, in that order; junction bases with no gene match: 4. This CDR3 is built from 13 residues. CDR3 protein: CASSWRDRGKAFF. The DNA of the CDR3 is TGTGCCAGCAGTTGGAGGGACAGGGGGAAAGCTTTCTTT.

The chain is built from TRBV6-6 and TRBJ2-3, with D tentatively TRBD2 (6 bases). Germline-derived CDR1 and CDR2 are MNHNY and SVGAGI (reference sequence). V was trimmed by 8 bases and J by 4 bases, leaving 19 bases between them. The CDR3 has 15 residues. CDR3 loop: CASLRGQTAADTQYF. The CDR3 DNA reads as TGTGCCAGCTTGCGGGGCCAAACGGCGGCAGATACGCAGTATTTT.

The V call is TRBV10-2, the J call TRBJ1-1; a weak D match, TRBD1 (5 bases). The germline V and J ends were trimmed by 3 bases and 1 base, with 9 bases remaining between them. Per germline, CDR1 WSHSY and CDR2 SAAADI. This CDR3 contains 14 residues. CDR3 amino acids: CASSERDGNTEAFF. CDR3 in DNA: TGCGCCAGCAGTGAAAGGGACGGGAACACTGAAGCTTTCTTT.

The V call is TRBV12-3 or TRBV12-4, the J call TRBJ2-3; the D gene is possibly TRBD2 (5 bases). The CDR3 runs 13 residues. The germline V and J ends were trimmed by 6 bases and 3 bases, with 10 bases remaining between them. CDR3 DNA sequence: TGTGCCAGCAGAAGGACTGAAACAGATACGCAGTATTTT. Its protein is CASRRTETDTQYF.

The rearrangement links TRBV20-1 to TRBJ2-2; D is tentatively TRBD1 or TRBD2 (5 bases each). This CDR3 contains 12 residues. Germline V gene sequence: CDR1 DFQATT, CDR2 SNEGSKA (reference sequence). Trimming took off 6 bases at V and 8 bases at J, with 13 bases between the two ends. CDR3 nucleotides: TGCAGTGCCCGGGGCCCCGCGGGGGAGCTGTTTTTT. Translated: CSARGPAGELFF.

This clonotype was observed once. This may be a read error, as it is one base from a much larger clone. This rearrangement joins TRBV29-1 to TRBJ2-5, with 8 bases aligning to TRBD1. The CDR3 contains 13 residues. The germline V gene encodes CDR1 SQVTM and CDR2 ANQGSEA. The CDR3 sequence is CSVDLTGEETQHF. Here the CDR3 DNA reads TGCAGCGTTGACTTGACAGGGGAAGAGACCCAGCACTTC. The full variable domain, in which reference TRBV29-1 and TRBJ2-5 provide the parts outside the CDR3, is SAVISQKPSRDICQRGTSLTIQCQVDSQVTMMFWYRQQPGQSLTLIATANQGSEATYESGFVIDKFPISRPNLTFSTLTVSNMSPEDSSIYLCSVDLTGEETQHFGPGTRLLVL.